Each of the 23 T cell receptor beta chains below was sequenced from the same sample in a study of tumor and adjacent non-tumor tissue in lung cancer. A modified ARM-PCR protocol with three rounds of nested PCR amplified TCRbeta. MiXCR, applied by TCRdb to the multiplex PCR reads, yields one record per CDR3 protein. The sample yields some 100,000 distinct CDR3 sequences, over 55% seen once. No cell sorting was done before RNA was extracted from the tissue. The normal lung tissue was taken more than 3 cm from the tumor edge. Sequenced material: distant non-tumor lung tissue. The origin of the receptors is a man in his sixties with non-small cell lung cancer.

On this clonotype itself: Just one base apart from a much larger clone, this may be a read error. The chain employs TRBV10-3 and TRBJ1-3; tentative D call: TRBD1 (6 bases). Germline CDR1 reads ENHRY; CDR2 reads SYGVKD. The CDR3 is 15 amino acids. The CDR3 region is CAIRRTADSGDTIYF. The CDR3, as DNA: TGTGCCATCAGGAGGACAGCCGACTCTGGAGACACCATATATTTT.

On this clonotype itself: Because the CDR3 is missing its conserved closing phenylalanine or tryptophan, this is likely a read error. The limits of the CDR3 on the DNA are not certain, so only TCRdb's listed CDR3 is given. This chain links TRBV20-1 with TRBJ1-6. CDR1 is DFQATT, CDR2 SNEGSKA, per germline (reference sequence). The length of the CDR3 is 11 amino acids, counting both ends. The CDR3 region is CSARGRMAFHS.

Regarding this clonotype: A read error may explain this, as a much larger clone is one base away. The V call is TRBV7-9, the J call TRBJ2-7; D gene ambiguous. Germline V gene sequence: CDR1 SEHNR, CDR2 FQNEAQ (reference sequence). Trimming removed 0 bases from V and 12 bases from J, with 18 bases in between. The CDR3 runs to 14 residues. CDR3 sequence: CASSLAPEHTRLYF. The CDR3, as DNA: TGTGCCAGCAGCTTAGCTCCAGAACACACTCGTTTGTACTTC. The full variable domain, completed using reference TRBV7-9 and TRBJ2-7, is DTGVSQNPRHKITKRGQNVTFRCDPISEHNRLYWYRQTLGQGPEFLTYFQNEAQLEKSRLLSDRFSAERPKGSFSTLEIQRTEQGDSAMYLCASSLAPEHTRLYFGPGTRLTVT.

This clonotype appeared a single time. The chain is built from TRBV4-1 and TRBJ1-1; D is ambiguous. Per the germline V gene, CDR1 is MGHRA and CDR2 is YSYEKL. V was cut by 6 bases and J by 1 base, with 15 bases left in between. The CDR3 runs 15 residues. The CDR3 protein is CASSPRVGANTEAFF. As DNA, the CDR3 is TGCGCCAGCAGTCCCCGGGTAGGTGCGAACACTGAAGCTTTCTTT.

There are a few counts of this clonotype. A much larger clone is a single base away; this may be a read error. V usage is TRBV6-6 and J usage is TRBJ1-2; unclear D gene. Germline values: CDR1 MNHNY, CDR2 SVGAGI (reference sequence). V gave up 8 bases and J gave up 7 bases, with 8 bases separating them. CDR3 length: 10 amino acids. CDR3 sequence (DNA): TGTGCCAGCGGGAATACTGGCTACACCTTC. Protein sequence: CASGNTGYTF.

Concerning this clonotype: The junction shows a germline mismatch at one end, possibly a read error. This sequence joins TRBV29-1 and TRBJ2-2; D is perhaps TRBD2 (5 bases). This CDR3 is 14 amino acids long. From germline, CDR1 is SQVTM and CDR2 ANQGSEA. CDR3 protein: CSVEDNSNTGELLF. DNA of the CDR3: TGCAGCGTTGAAGACAACTCGAACACCGGGGAGCTGTTGTTT.

Comments on this clonotype: One junction end disagrees with the germline gene, perhaps due to a read error. The chain employs TRBV11-2 and TRBJ2-1, with 8 positions matching TRBD2. The CDR3 consists of 16 residues. The germline V gene encodes CDR1 SGHAT and CDR2 FQNNGV. The DNA of the CDR3 is TGTGCCAGCAGGGAAGGGACTAGAGCTACCTACAATGAACAGTTCTTC. Residues: CASREGTRATYNEQFF. Looking up the rest from reference TRBV11-2 and TRBJ2-1 gives the full variable domain: EAGVAQSPRYKIIEKRQSVAFWCNPISGHATLYWYQQILGQGPKLLIQFQNNGVVDDSQLPKDRFSAERLKGVDSTLKIQPAKLEDSAVYLCASREGTRATYNEQFFGPGTRLTVL.

This clonotype was observed a few times. This may be a read error: a much more frequent sequence differs by one nucleotide. This chain uses TRBV28 with TRBJ2-2; maybe TRBD2 (6 bases). The V gene's germline CDR1 is MDHEN and CDR2 SYDVKM. V was clipped by 6 bases and J by 9 bases, with 17 bases between them. This CDR3 spans 14 amino acids. Here the CDR3 reads CASSSAGRPWELFF. The DNA of the CDR3 is TGTGCCAGCAGCAGTGCCGGGAGACCCTGGGAGCTGTTTTTT.

The V gene is TRBV11-3, the J gene TRBJ2-1, with D possibly being TRBD2 (6 bases). Germline-derived CDR1 and CDR2 are SGHNT and YENEEA. The V end was cut by 6 bases, the J end by 7 bases, with 16 bases between. There are 14 residues in the CDR3. The CDR3 loop reads CASSREGLTNEQFF. In nucleotides, the CDR3 is TGTGCCAGCAGTAGGGAAGGACTAACGAATGAGCAGTTCTTC.

About this clonotype itself: An end of the junction does not agree with germline; a read error may underlie this. The chain couples TRBV6-2 or TRBV6-3 to TRBJ2-1, with D perhaps matching TRBD1 or TRBD2 (7 bases each). Germline loops: CDR1 MNHEY, CDR2 SVGEGT. The CDR3 spans 18 residues. CDR3 residues: CASSYVDTRGGSNNKQFF. CDR3 DNA: TGTGCCAGCAGTTACGTTGATACCAGGGGGGGCTCCAACAATAAGCAGTTCTTC.

There are many counts of this clonotype. This chain uses TRBV29-1 with TRBJ2-5; 9 bases line up with TRBD2. The CDR3 covers 13 residues. Looked up from germline, CDR1 is SQVTM and CDR2 is ANQGSEA. With V trimmed by 7 bases and J by 3 bases, 6 bases remained unmatched. CDR3 amino acids: CSARTSDKETQYF. The CDR3 coding sequence is TGCAGCGCCCGGACTAGCGACAAAGAGACCCAGTACTTC.

CDR3: CASSVQSYNEQFF. CDR3 in DNA: TGTGCCAGCAGTGTCCAGAGCTACAATGAGCAGTTCTTC. The chain joins TRBV6-4 to TRBJ2-1; D ambiguous. The CDR3 extends over 13 amino acids. Trimming removed 4 bases at V and 3 bases at J, with 7 bases between. CDR1 is MRHNA, CDR2 SNTAGT, per germline.

Notes on this clonotype: A much bigger clone sits one base away, suggesting this may be a read error. The chain joins TRBV5-1 to TRBJ1-6; D remains ambiguous. From germline, CDR1 is SGHRS and CDR2 YFSETQ. There are 14 residues in the CDR3. CDR3 sequence reads: CASSLEVDNPPLHF. The CDR3 DNA follows: TGCGCCAGCAGCTTGGAGGTTGATAATCCACCCCTCCACTTT.

With regard to this clonotype: Compared with germline, one end of the junction differs, possibly owing to a read error. The chain joins TRBV5-6 to TRBJ2-2, with D possibly TRBD2 on 5 matching bases. The CDR3 is made up of 14 amino acids. Germline V gene sequence: CDR1 SGHDT, CDR2 YYEEEE. In nucleotides, the CDR3 is TGTGTCAGCAGCGTAGGACCAAGCACCGGGGAGCGGTTTTTT. Protein sequence: CVSSVGPSTGERFF.

On this clonotype itself: Relative to the germline gene, one junction end is altered; a read error may explain this. The CDR3 coding sequence is TGCGCCAGCAACCAAGAAAATGCATGGGCAGGACTTCAAGAGACCCAGTACTTC. It codes for CASNQENAWAGLQETQYF. The J gene is TRBJ2-5, the V gene TRBV4-1; weak D call: TRBD2 (5 bases). Germline V gene sequence: CDR1 MGHRA, CDR2 YSYEKL. The CDR3 covers 18 residues.

The table lists this clonotype with a count of one. Lacking the conserved final phenylalanine or tryptophan, this CDR3 likely reflects a read error. J is TRBJ2-2 and V is TRBV12-3 or TRBV12-4; D call uncertain. This CDR3 spans 14 amino acids. The V end lost 7 bases, the J end lost 3 bases, and 12 bases lay between the germline ends. The CDR3 bases are TGTGCCAGCATTAGGTACGGAGACACCGGGGAGCTGTTTTCT. It specifies CASIRYGDTGELFS.

A note on this clonotype: It is likely a read error, because the conserved phenylalanine at the end of the CDR3 is missing. The CDR3 region has the DNA TGTGCCAGCAGTACAGTCATGAACACTGAAGCTTTCCTT. Encoded protein: CASSTVMNTEAFL. The gene calls are TRBV12-3 or TRBV12-4 and TRBJ1-1; no clear D gene. This CDR3 is built from 13 residues. V lost 5 bases, J lost 0 bases, and 7 bases lay in between.

Notes on this clonotype: At one end the junction does not follow the germline gene, possibly because of a read error. The CDR3 DNA sequence: TGTGCCAGCAGTCAAGGCTCCTACAATGAGGAGTTCTTC. Its protein is CASSQGSYNEEFF. The chain couples TRBV4-2 to TRBJ2-1; no firm D call. Germline CDR1 LGHNA, CDR2 YNFKEQ. The CDR3 loop spans 13 amino acids.

Ten or more counts support this clonotype. The chain is built from TRBV12-3 or TRBV12-4 and TRBJ1-5; weak D call: TRBD1 (5 bases). Trimming took off 6 bases at V and 7 bases at J, with 16 bases between the two ends. The CDR3 totals 14 residues. This CDR3 reads CASRGQLGRQPQHF. Written as DNA, the CDR3 is TGTGCCAGCAGAGGACAACTAGGGAGGCAGCCCCAGCATTTT.

Turning to this clonotype: A much larger clone differs by one base, so this may be a read error. The gene calls are TRBV12-3 or TRBV12-4 and TRBJ1-3, with a tentative D call TRBD1 (5 bases). Trimming took off 6 bases at V and 0 bases at J, with 12 bases between the two ends. CDR3 size: 15 residues. The CDR3 region is CASRFTGFSGNTIYF. The CDR3 DNA sequence: TGTGCCAGCAGGTTTACAGGTTTCTCTGGAAACACCATATATTTT.

Turning to this clonotype: One end of the junction is discordant with germline, which a read error may explain. CDR3 coding DNA: TGTGCCATATCTAGCGGGAGGCCCCGCTTTGGAACAGATATGCAGTATTTT. This encodes CAISSGRPRFGTDMQYF. The chain uses TRBV12-3 or TRBV12-4 and TRBJ2-3; 11 bases agree with TRBD2. CDR3 length: 17 amino acids.

Comment on this clonotype: One junction end does not reproduce the germline sequence, and a read error may be involved. J is TRBJ2-7 and V is TRBV6-2 or TRBV6-3; no clear D. CDR3 length: 14 amino acids. Germline V gives CDR1 MNHEY, CDR2 SVGEGT. The CDR3 protein is CASRSNQPQYEQCF. CDR3 in DNA: TGTGCCAGCCGTTCTAACCAGCCCCAATACGAGCAGTGCTTC.

This clonotype appeared a single time. A read error may produce the germline difference seen at one junction end. The chain is built from TRBV4-1 and TRBJ2-3; D may be TRBD2 (6 bases). Germline CDR1 reads MGHRA; CDR2 reads YSYEKL. The length of the CDR3 is 16 residues. CDR3 region: CASNQERTTSTDTQYF. The CDR3 nucleotides read TGCGCCAGCAACCAAGAAAGGACCACTAGCACAGATACCCAGTATTTT.